This TCR beta chain came from a study of T cell repertoires in cytomegalovirus infection. As for the study in general: From public TCR beta signatures came an indication of both CMV infection and matching HLA type.

This clonotype was detected many times. Via MiXCR, TCRdb re-called the reads, giving one row per CDR3 protein. The sample shows 97,000 or so distinct CDR3 sequences, about 15% of them seen only once. Germline V gene data show CDR1 as MNHEY and CDR2 as SMNVEV (reference sequence). The V gene lost 6 bases and the J gene lost 3 bases, with 15 bases spanning the gap. The CDR3 sequence is 15 residues long. The origin of this receptor is a human donor in good health (CMV status not recorded). Some clones in this sample may be carry-over from other donors' samples. This rearrangement joins TRBV27 to TRBJ2-4; D is uncertain. Material for sequencing was PBMCs. In DNA, the CDR3 is TGTGCCAGCAGAGCACGTTATCAAGGCAAAAACATTCAGTACTTC. Translation: CASRARYQGKNIQYF.